A selection of T cell receptor beta chains follows, all from one sample in a study of control samples from healthy donors and cancer patients. Profiling relied on immunoSEQ multiplex PCR, and the TCRdb table lists in-frame clones only, not all of them. The sample contains approximately 160,000 clones, about 93% of which appear only once. Sequencing was done on a sample of blood. The source is a woman aged 25 to 39 in good health. Both conserved end residues are part of each CDR3. The D gene is left open where the match is weak. For some rows the clone size is stated as once, few or many, or as a class when expanded; others skip it.

TRBV5-3	16	TRBD2	TRBJ2-5	NA	TGTGCCAGAAGCTTGGAAAGGACTAGCGGGAGGGAGACCCAGTACTTC	CARSLERTSGRETQYF
TRBV11-2	15	TRBD1	TRBJ2-5	NA	TGTGCCAGCAGGTTCCGGGACAGGGGACAAGAGACCCAGTACTTC	CASRFRDRGQETQYF
TRBV19	16	TRBD1	TRBJ1-5	NA	TGTGCCAGTAGCCTCTCGACAGGGTATAGCAATCAGCCCCAGCATTTT	CASSLSTGYSNQPQHF
TRBV11-3	17	TRBD1	TRBJ2-7	NA	TGTGCCAGCAGCTCACGCCCGGGACAGGGGAAGCTCTACGAGCAGTACTTC	CASSSRPGQGKLYEQYF
TRBV28	15	TRBD1	TRBJ2-5	NA	TGTGCCAGCAGTTTATCTACAGGGGGCCGAGAGACCCAGTACTTC	CASSLSTGGRETQYF
TRBV5-4	16	TRBD1	TRBJ2-2	once	TGTGCCACCCGGGCCCGGGACAGGGGGTTCGGCGGGGAGCTGTTTTTT	CATRARDRGFGGELFF
TRBV10-3	16	TRBD2	TRBJ2-1	NA	TGTGCCATCAGAGCACAACTAGCGGGAGGGGAAGATGAGCAGTTCTTC	CAIRAQLAGGEDEQFF
TRBV10-3	15	NA	TRBJ2-3	NA	TGTGCCATCAGTGATTGGGGGTCTAGCACAGATACGCAGTATTTT	CAISDWGSSTDTQYF
TRBV28	14	NA	TRBJ1-6	NA	TGTGCCAGCAGTCCCCCAGGACGCGGAGGTCCCCTCCACTTT	CASSPPGRGGPLHF
TRBV6-5	13	NA	TRBJ1-2	NA	TGTGCCAGCAGTTACAGCCATAACTATGGCTACACCTTC	CASSYSHNYGYTF
TRBV7-9	17	TRBD1	TRBJ2-1	NA	TGTGCCAGCAGCTTACCGACGACAGGGGTGGTTCAAAATGAGCAGTTCTTC	CASSLPTTGVVQNEQFF
TRBV29-1	12	NA	TRBJ1-1	NA	TGCAGCGTTGTTGGCGTGAACACTGAAGCTTTCTTT	CSVVGVNTEAFF
TRBV3-1/TRBV3-2	14	TRBD2	TRBJ2-1	NA	TGTGCCAGCAGCCCGCGGGAGGGCCTGTATGAGCAGTTCTTC	CASSPREGLYEQFF
TRBV6-1	17	NA	TRBJ1-5	NA	TGTGCCAGCAGTGAAGGCTGGGGGAGTCCGAGCAATCAGCCCCAGCATTTT	CASSEGWGSPSNQPQHF
TRBV19	17	TRBD2	TRBJ2-3	NA	TGTGCCAGTAGTATCCGGGGGGGGAGAGGATACACAGATACGCAGTATTTT	CASSIRGGRGYTDTQYF
TRBV25-1	14	TRBD2	TRBJ2-2	once	TGTGCCAGCAGACTAGCGGAGAACACCGGGGAGCTGTTTTTT	CASRLAENTGELFF
TRBV6-1	15	NA	TRBJ2-6	NA	TGTGCCAGCAGTGAAGAGGGGGATGGGGCCAACGTCCTGACTTTC	CASSEEGDGANVLTF
TRBV13	16	TRBD1	TRBJ1-1	NA	TGTGCCAGCAGCATAGGGACAGGGGGAATGAACACTGAAGCTTTCTTT	CASSIGTGGMNTEAFF
TRBV7-9	14	TRBD1	TRBJ1-2	NA	TGTGCCAGCAGCTCGACAGGGTTTGACTATGGCTACACCTTC	CASSSTGFDYGYTF
TRBV29-1	16	TRBD2	TRBJ2-1	NA	TGCAGCGTTGAAGATATGGGACTAGCGGTCAACAATGAGCAGTTCTTC	CSVEDMGLAVNNEQFF
TRBV7-9	17	TRBD2	TRBJ2-3	NA	TGTGCCAGCAGCCCTTATTGGACTAGCGGGAGGGCAGATACGCAGTATTTT	CASSPYWTSGRADTQYF
TRBV7-9	18	TRBD1	TRBJ1-2	NA	TGTGCCAGCAGCTTACTCCCGGGACAGGGGAGAGGTATAAATGGCTACACCTTC	CASSLLPGQGRGINGYTF